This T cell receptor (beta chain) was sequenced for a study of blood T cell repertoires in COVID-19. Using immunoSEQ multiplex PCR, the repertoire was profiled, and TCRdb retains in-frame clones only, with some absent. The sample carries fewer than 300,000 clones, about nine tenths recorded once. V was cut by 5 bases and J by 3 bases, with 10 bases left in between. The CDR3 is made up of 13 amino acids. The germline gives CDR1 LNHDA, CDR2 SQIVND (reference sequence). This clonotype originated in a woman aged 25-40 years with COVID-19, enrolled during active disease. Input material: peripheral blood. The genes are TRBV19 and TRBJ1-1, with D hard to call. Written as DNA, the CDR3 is TGTGCCAGTAGTCTGGGCTTTCACACTGAAGCTTTCTTT. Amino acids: CASSLGFHTEAFF.